The 26 T cell receptor beta chains presented below share a single source sample, sequenced in a study of T cell repertoires in aging, cancer and after chemotherapy. Multiplex touch-down PCR with TRB-A/B primers amplified rearranged V-D-J TRB sequences. TCRdb fed the multiplex PCR reads into MiXCR, producing one record per CDR3 protein. Of about 1,000 distinct CDR3 sequences listed, about 50% are singletons. TCR beta rearrangements were amplified from peripheral blood genomic DNA. Material: blood. Source of these receptors: a human donor with a solid tumor. The donor label of this sample is uncertain.

The chain uses TRBV6-6 and TRBJ1-6, with D uncertain. The CDR3 spans 13 residues. Germline V gives CDR1 MNHNY, CDR2 SVGAGI (reference sequence). Trimming removed 5 bases at V and 7 bases at J, with 9 bases between. For the CDR3, the DNA is TGTGCCAGCAGTGAAGCCCAGAATTCACCCCTCCACTTT. This encodes CASSEAQNSPLHF.

This clonotype was counted only a few times. This chain's CDR3 is CASSLALQGRELFF. CDR3 sequence (DNA): TGTGCCAGCAGCTTAGCGCTACAGGGCAGGGAGCTGTTTTTT. This chain connects TRBV7-2 to TRBJ2-2; TRBD1 is a possible D gene (6 bases). There are 14 residues in the CDR3. The V gene's germline CDR1 is SGHTA and CDR2 FQGNSA. Trimming pared 0 bases from V and 9 bases from J, leaving 11 bases between.

In this sample, this clonotype turned up once. The chain couples TRBV28 to TRBJ1-1; no firm D call. The V gene's germline CDR1 is MDHEN and CDR2 SYDVKM. The CDR3 is made up of 12 amino acids. V lost 8 bases, J lost 8 bases, and 15 bases lay in between. In DNA, the CDR3 is TGTGCCAGCGGGAAGATTGACGGAGAAGCTTTCTTT. The encoded protein is CASGKIDGEAFF. Full variable domain (remainder filled in from reference TRBV28 and TRBJ1-1): DVKVTQSSRYLVKRTGEKVFLECVQDMDHENMFWYRQDPGLGLRLIYFSYDVKMKEKGDIPEGYSVSREKKERFSLILESASTNQTSMYLCASGKIDGEAFFGQGTRLTVV.

Sample share makes this clonotype large. This chain uses TRBV6-5 with TRBJ1-2; 10 bases align to TRBD1. The CDR3 totals 15 residues. V shed 5 bases and J 7 bases; nucleotides not matched to a gene: 10. Germline loops: CDR1 MNHEY, CDR2 SVGAGI. DNA of the CDR3: TGTGCCAGCAGTGAACTTGTGACAGGGGGCGCTGGCTACACCTTC. Translating gives CASSELVTGGAGYTF.

This chain joins TRBV6-4 and TRBJ1-1; tentative D call: TRBD1 (6 bases). Trimming removed 6 bases at V and 3 bases at J, with 20 bases between. From germline, CDR1 is MRHNA and CDR2 SNTAGT. The CDR3 runs to 16 residues. The CDR3 DNA reads as TGTGCCAGCAGCTCCTGGGACATCTCCGGAGACACTGAAGCTTTCTTT. This sequence encodes CASSSWDISGDTEAFF.

Only a few counts were recorded for this clonotype. V gene TRBV19 combines with J gene TRBJ2-3; no definite D call. CDR3 length: 13 amino acids. V dropped 7 bases and J dropped 5 bases, with 13 bases sitting between them. Germline V CDR1 and CDR2: LNHDA, SQIVND (reference sequence). The CDR3 is CASTYPAGDTQYF. As DNA, the CDR3 is TGTGCCAGTACCTATCCCGCTGGAGATACGCAGTATTTT.

This chain joins TRBV19 and TRBJ2-1; 8 bases map to TRBD2. Germline loops: CDR1 LNHDA, CDR2 SQIVND (reference sequence). The CDR3 loop spans 15 amino acids. Unmatched junction bases numbered 4, after V lost 2 bases and J lost 4 bases. The CDR3 nucleotides are TGTGCCAGTAGTATATTAAGCGGGGGTTACAATGAGCAGTTCTTC. This translates into CASSILSGGYNEQFF.

This chain links TRBV7-9 with TRBJ2-1; D gene ambiguous. Trimming left V 2 bases short and J 10 bases short, with 12 bases between. Germline-derived CDR1 and CDR2 are SEHNR and FQNEAQ (reference sequence). The CDR3 totals 13 residues. The CDR3 sequence: CASSLSQGREQFF. The DNA of the CDR3 is TGTGCCAGCAGCTTAAGCCAAGGCCGGGAGCAGTTCTTC.

The rearrangement uses TRBV19 and TRBJ2-6; D may match TRBD1 or TRBD2 (6 bases each). Germline CDR1 reads LNHDA; CDR2 reads SQIVND (reference sequence). This CDR3 is 18 amino acids long. The V end lost 3 bases, the J end lost 0 bases, and 15 bases lay between the germline ends. CDR3 residues: CASSMIGGTFSGANVLTF. The CDR3 DNA sequence: TGTGCCAGTAGTATGATAGGGGGGACATTCTCTGGGGCCAACGTCCTGACTTTC. Filled out from reference TRBV19 and TRBJ2-6, the complete variable domain reads DGGITQSPKYLFRKEGQNVTLSCEQNLNHDAMYWYRQDPGQGLRLIYYSQIVNDFQKGDIAEGYSVSREKKESFPLTVTSAQKNPTAFYLCASSMIGGTFSGANVLTFGAGSRLTVL.

This chain joins TRBV4-2 and TRBJ1-4; tentatively, D is TRBD1 (5 bases). From germline, CDR1 is LGHNA and CDR2 YNFKEQ. This CDR3 has 15 amino acids. The V and J ends lost 0 bases and 8 bases respectively, with 13 bases between them. CDR3: CASSQDLQGWEKLFF. DNA of the CDR3: TGTGCCAGCAGCCAAGATCTCCAGGGTTGGGAAAAACTGTTTTTT.

The CDR3 sequence: CASSLATGELFF. The CDR3 bases are TGTGCCAGCAGCTTAGCCACCGGGGAGCTGTTTTTT. This chain links TRBV11-3 with TRBJ2-2; D unresolved. The CDR3 has 12 residues. V lost 1 base and J 4 bases, leaving 1 base between the germline ends. CDR1 is SGHNT and CDR2 is YENEEA in the germline V gene.

This clonotype has just a few counts. The chain has TRBV7-2 and TRBJ1-5, with 9 positions matching TRBD1. Germline V CDR1 and CDR2: SGHTA, FQGNSA. With V trimmed by 5 bases and J by 8 bases, 4 bases remained unmatched. This CDR3 has 13 residues. CDR3 amino acids: CASSTGQGEPQHF. CDR3 DNA: TGTGCCAGCAGCACGGGACAGGGTGAGCCCCAGCATTTT.

The J gene is TRBJ1-2, the V gene TRBV27; the D gene is possibly TRBD1 (5 bases). The germline CDR1 and CDR2 sequences are MNHEY and SMNVEV (reference sequence). V was clipped by 6 bases and J by 7 bases, with 18 bases between them. The CDR3 length is 14 residues. As DNA, the CDR3 is TGTGCCAGCAGCGCCCCCCGGGACGGGGCTGGCTACACCTTC. Translation gives CASSAPRDGAGYTF.

In this sample, this clonotype is large. The chain combines TRBV6-5 with TRBJ2-7; TRBD1 might be the D (5 bases). Germline V gene sequence: CDR1 MNHEY, CDR2 SVGAGI. The CDR3 spans 14 residues. V dropped 6 bases and J dropped 2 bases, with 14 bases sitting between them. The CDR3 coding sequence is TGTGCCAGCAGCCTCTGGGGCAGCCCCTACGAGCAGTACTTC. Its translation: CASSLWGSPYEQYF.

The chain combines TRBV5-1 with TRBJ2-7, with D unclear. Germline V lookup: CDR1 SGHRS, CDR2 YFSETQ. The CDR3 has 16 amino acids. Trimming pared 3 bases from V and 3 bases from J, leaving 19 bases between. CDR3 amino acids: CASSSSEAGSYYEQYF. In DNA form, the CDR3 reads TGCGCCAGCAGCTCATCTGAGGCCGGGTCCTACTACGAGCAGTACTTC.

This chain connects TRBV6-5 to TRBJ1-1; D call uncertain. With 8 bases removed from V and 1 base from J, the gap between germline ends came to 14 bases. The CDR3 covers 14 residues. Germline CDR1 MNHEY, CDR2 SVGAGI. CDR3 sequence reads: CASHAAHANTEAFF. CDR3 sequence (DNA): TGTGCCAGCCATGCCGCTCACGCGAACACTGAAGCTTTCTTT.

The chain recombines TRBV6-6 with TRBJ1-1; maybe TRBD1 (5 bases). The CDR3 sequence is 15 residues long. Germline-derived CDR1 and CDR2 are MNHNY and SVGAGI (reference sequence). V was pared by 7 bases and J by 6 bases, with 21 bases between. CDR3 sequence (DNA): TGTGCCAGCACCAATAATTTGGGGCTTCGGGCTGAAGCTTTCTTT. Translated, it gives CASTNNLGLRAEAFF.

This clonotype turned up a few times. The chain employs TRBV7-2 and TRBJ2-5; TRBD2 aligns across 15 bases. V dropped 3 bases and J dropped 7; count of bases not matched to a gene: 6. The germline V gene encodes CDR1 SGHTA and CDR2 FQGNSA. CDR3 size: 16 residues. The CDR3 coding sequence is TGTGCCAGCAGCTTCGGACTAGCGGGGGGGCTGGGGACCCAGTACTTC. As protein: CASSFGLAGGLGTQYF.

The rearrangement joins TRBV19 to TRBJ1-2; 9 bases are shared with TRBD1. The CDR3 is 16 residues long. V was pared by 4 bases and J by 0 bases, with 6 bases of the junction left unmatched. Germline V gives CDR1 LNHDA, CDR2 SQIVND (reference sequence). The CDR3 loop reads CASSTKNRGPNYGYTF. CDR3 bases: TGTGCCAGTAGTACCAAGAACAGGGGGCCTAACTATGGCTACACCTTC.

There are a few counts of this clonotype. This chain uses TRBV15 with TRBJ2-6; D is unresolved. CDR3 length: 16 residues. The germline V and J ends were trimmed by 5 bases and 3 bases, with 14 bases remaining between them. In germline, CDR1 is LNHNV, CDR2 YYDKDF (reference sequence). The CDR3 sequence: CATSPGPRFGANVLTF. CDR3 DNA: TGTGCCACCAGCCCCGGGCCCCGTTTTGGGGCCAACGTCCTGACTTTC.

Notes on this clonotype: One junction end does not reproduce the germline sequence, and a read error may be involved. The V and J genes are TRBV12-3 or TRBV12-4 and TRBJ2-1; 8 bases align to TRBD1. The CDR3 contains 15 residues. The CDR3 bases are TGTGCCAGCAGCTTAGTAGGACAGGGAGGCGATGAGCAGTTCTTC. Translating gives CASSLVGQGGDEQFF.

J is TRBJ1-6 and V is TRBV6-6; TRBD1 agrees at 9 bases. There are 18 residues in the CDR3. J gave up 2 bases and V 0 bases, and 5 bases lay outside the gene matches. Germline CDR1 MNHNY, CDR2 SVGAGI (reference sequence). CDR3 coding DNA: TGTGCCAGCAGTTACTCAGACAGGGGGGGCGCCTATAATTCACCCCTCCACTTT. Its translation: CASSYSDRGGAYNSPLHF.

The gene calls are TRBV20-1 and TRBJ2-5; a possible D gene is TRBD2 (6 bases). This CDR3 region has 16 residues. Trimming took off 0 bases at V and 5 bases at J, with 19 bases between the two ends. Per germline, CDR1 DFQATT and CDR2 SNEGSKA (reference sequence). This CDR3 reads CSAREPRGSVGETQYF. In DNA, the CDR3 is TGCAGTGCTAGAGAGCCCCGGGGGAGCGTCGGTGAGACCCAGTACTTC.

This clonotype was recorded a few times. The rearrangement links TRBV7-9 to TRBJ2-5; perhaps D is TRBD1 or TRBD2 (5 bases each). V dropped 8 bases and J dropped 5 bases, with 15 bases sitting between them. The CDR3 covers 13 residues. Looked up from germline, CDR1 is SEHNR and CDR2 is FQNEAQ (reference sequence). The CDR3 loop reads CASVVPGTETQYF. The CDR3 region has the DNA TGTGCCAGCGTCGTGCCAGGGACGGAGACCCAGTACTTC.

The table lists this clonotype with a count of one. This chain's CDR3 is CASSVGVQGSEQYF. In DNA form, the CDR3 reads TGTGCCAGCAGCGTAGGTGTTCAGGGCAGCGAGCAGTACTTC. The rearrangement links TRBV9 to TRBJ2-7, with D perhaps TRBD1 (5 bases). The ends were cut back, 0 bases at V and 6 bases at J, with 13 bases in the middle. The V gene's germline CDR1 is SGDLS and CDR2 YYNGEE. The CDR3 sequence is 14 residues long.

This clonotype was detected only a few times. V and J are TRBV5-4 and TRBJ2-7; TRBD2 matches at 8 bases. J was trimmed by 3 bases and V by 1 base; bases with no gene match: 6. Looked up from germline, CDR1 is SGHNT and CDR2 is YYREEE (reference sequence). This CDR3 comprises 15 residues. CDR3 protein: CASSLMGTSFYEQYF. DNA of the CDR3: TGTGCCAGCAGCTTGATGGGGACTAGTTTCTACGAGCAGTACTTC.